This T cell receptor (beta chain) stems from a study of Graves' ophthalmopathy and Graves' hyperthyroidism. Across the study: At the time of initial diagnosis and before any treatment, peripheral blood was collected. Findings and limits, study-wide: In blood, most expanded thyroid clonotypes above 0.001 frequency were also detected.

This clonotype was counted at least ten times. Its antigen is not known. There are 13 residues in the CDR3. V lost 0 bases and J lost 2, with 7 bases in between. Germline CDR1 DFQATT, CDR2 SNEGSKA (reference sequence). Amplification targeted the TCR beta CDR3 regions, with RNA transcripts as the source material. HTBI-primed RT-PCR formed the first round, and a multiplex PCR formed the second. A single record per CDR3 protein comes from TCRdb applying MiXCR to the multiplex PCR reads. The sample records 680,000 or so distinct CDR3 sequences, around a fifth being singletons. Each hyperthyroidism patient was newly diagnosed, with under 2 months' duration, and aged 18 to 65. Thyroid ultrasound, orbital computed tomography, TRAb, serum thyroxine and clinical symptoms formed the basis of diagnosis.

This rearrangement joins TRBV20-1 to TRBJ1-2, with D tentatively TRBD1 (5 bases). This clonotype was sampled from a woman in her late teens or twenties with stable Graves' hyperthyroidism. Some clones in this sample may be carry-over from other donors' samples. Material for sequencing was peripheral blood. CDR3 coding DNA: TGCAGTGCTAGAGAACAGGCCAACTATGGCTACACCTTC. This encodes CSAREQANYGYTF.